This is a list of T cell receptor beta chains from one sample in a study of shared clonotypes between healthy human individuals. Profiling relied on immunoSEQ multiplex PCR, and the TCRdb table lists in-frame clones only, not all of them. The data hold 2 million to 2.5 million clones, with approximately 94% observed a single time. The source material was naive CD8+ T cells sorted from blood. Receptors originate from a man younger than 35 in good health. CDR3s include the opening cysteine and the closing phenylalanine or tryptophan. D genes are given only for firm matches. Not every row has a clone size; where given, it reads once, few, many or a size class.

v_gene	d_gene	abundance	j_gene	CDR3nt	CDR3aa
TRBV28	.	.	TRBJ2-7	TGTGCCAGCAACTTCCTGGACGGGGCTTTAAACGAGCAGTACTTC	CASNFLDGALNEQYF
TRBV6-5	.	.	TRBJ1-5	TGTGCCAGCAGTTACTCGGGAAATAGCAATCAGCCCCAGCATTTT	CASSYSGNSNQPQHF
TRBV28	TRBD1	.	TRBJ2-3	TGTGCCAGCAGGATGGACAGGACAGATACGCAGTATTTT	CASRMDRTDTQYF
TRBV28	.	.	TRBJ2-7	TGTGCCAGCAGTTTCTCCGGGACTGGGTCCTACGAGCAGTACTTC	CASSFSGTGSYEQYF
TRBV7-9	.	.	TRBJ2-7	TGTGCCAGCAGCTTGACCGGGACCTCCTACGAGCAGTACTTC	CASSLTGTSYEQYF
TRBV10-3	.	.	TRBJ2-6	TGTGCCATCAGTGACAGGGACATTTCTGGGGCCAACGTCCTGACTTTC	CAISDRDISGANVLTF
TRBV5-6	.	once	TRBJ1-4	TGTGCCAGCAGCACCGCGGGGGGCGAAATAGAAGAAAAACTGTTTTTT	CASSTAGGEIEEKLFF
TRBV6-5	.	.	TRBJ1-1	TGTGCCAGCAGTTACGAATCGGCCGCTAAGGGGTATGAAGCTTTCTTT	CASSYESAAKGYEAFF
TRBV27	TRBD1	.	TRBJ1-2	TGTGCCAGCAGTTGGTTAGGGACAGGCAACTATGGCTACACCTTC	CASSWLGTGNYGYTF
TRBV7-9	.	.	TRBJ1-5	TGTGCCAGCAGCCCCCCCATTTCGGGTAGCAATCAGCCCCAGCATTTT	CASSPPISGSNQPQHF
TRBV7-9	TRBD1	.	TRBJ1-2	TGTGCCAGCAGCGGCGGGACAGGAGGCTACACCTTC	CASSGGTGGYTF
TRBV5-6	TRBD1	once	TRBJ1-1	TGTGCCAGCAGCTTGGAGGGGGTGACAGGGAGCATGAACACTGAAGCTTTCTTT	CASSLEGVTGSMNTEAFF
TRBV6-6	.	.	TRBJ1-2	TGTGCCAGCAGTTACTCGAGCGACCTGGATGGCTACACCTTC	CASSYSSDLDGYTF
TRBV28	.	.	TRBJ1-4	TGTGCCAGCAGCATCCTGGGCCGAGTTGAAAAACTGTTTTTT	CASSILGRVEKLFF
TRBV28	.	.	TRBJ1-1	TGTGCCAGCAGTTTACTCCCAAAGAACACTGAAGCTTTCTTT	CASSLLPKNTEAFF
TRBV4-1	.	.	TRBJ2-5	TGCGCCGGCAGCCAAGATTTTCAGACCCAGTACTTC	CAGSQDFQTQYF
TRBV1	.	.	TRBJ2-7	TGCACCAGCAGCCAACCCTACGAGCAGTACTTC	CTSSQPYEQYF
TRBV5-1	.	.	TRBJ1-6	TGCGCCAGCAGCTTGTTTTACCCATTCTCGGTCGATTCACCCCTCCACTTT	CASSLFYPFSVDSPLHF
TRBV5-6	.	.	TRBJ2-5	TGTGCCAGCAGCTTCCAGGTCCCCCGAGAGACCCAGTACTTC	CASSFQVPRETQYF
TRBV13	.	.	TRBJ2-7	TGTGCCAGCAGCTTAGGCCAAGGTATCGGTTGGTACGAGCAGTACTTC	CASSLGQGIGWYEQYF
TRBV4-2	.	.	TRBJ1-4	TGTGCCAGCAGCCAAGAGACTGGGACAACTAATGAAAAACTGTTTTTT	CASSQETGTTNEKLFF
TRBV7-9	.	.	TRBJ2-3	TGTGCCAGCAGCCTTGGCACAGATACGCAGTATTTT	CASSLGTDTQYF
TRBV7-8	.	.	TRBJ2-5	TGTGCCAGCAGCCCACCAGGCTCCCAAGAGACCCAGTACTTC	CASSPPGSQETQYF
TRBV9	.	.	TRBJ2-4	TGTGCCAGCAGCGCGAGGGGAATAGGGGGAGAAGAAAATGAAGCCAAAAACATTCAGTACTTC	CASSARGIGGEENEAKNIQYF
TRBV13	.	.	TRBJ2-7	TGTGCCAGCAGCTCAACGGGCGAAAGGCACGAGCAGTACTTC	CASSSTGERHEQYF
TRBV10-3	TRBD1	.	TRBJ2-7	TGTGCCATCAGTGAGCGGGACAGGGAATCCTACGAGCAGTACTTC	CAISERDRESYEQYF
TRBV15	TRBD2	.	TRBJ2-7	TGTGCCACCAGCTCAGGACTAGGAGCCTACGAGCAGTACTTC	CATSSGLGAYEQYF
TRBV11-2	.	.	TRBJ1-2	TGTGCCAGCAGCTTAGCTACAGGAGGGGATGGCTACACCTTC	CASSLATGGDGYTF
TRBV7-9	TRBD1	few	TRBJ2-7	TGTGCCAGCAGCTTAGGGGGACAGGGCCCCACCTACGAGCAGTACTTC	CASSLGGQGPTYEQYF
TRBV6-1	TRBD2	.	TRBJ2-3	TGTGCCAGCAGTGAGGCCAGGGACTACCTTTACACAGATACGCAGTATTTT	CASSEARDYLYTDTQYF
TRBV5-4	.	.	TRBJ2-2	TGTGCCAGCACCATAAGTGACACCGGGGAGCTGTTTTTT	CASTISDTGELFF
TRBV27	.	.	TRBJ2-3	TGTGCCAGCAGTTTGGCCCAGGTCACAGATACGCAGTATTTT	CASSLAQVTDTQYF
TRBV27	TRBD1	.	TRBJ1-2	TGTGCCAGCAGTCTGACAGGGATTTCTAACTATGGCTACACCTTC	CASSLTGISNYGYTF
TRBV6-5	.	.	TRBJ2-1	TGTGCCAGCAGTTACCAACTGGCGGAAGATTACAATGAGCAGTTCTTC	CASSYQLAEDYNEQFF
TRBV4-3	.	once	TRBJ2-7	TGCGCCAGCAGCCAAGATAGGGCAGGTTCCTACGAGCAGTACTTC	CASSQDRAGSYEQYF
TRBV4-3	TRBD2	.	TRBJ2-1	TGCGCCAGCAGCCCAGAAGCTAGCGGGATCGGCTCCTACAATGAGCAGTTCTTC	CASSPEASGIGSYNEQFF
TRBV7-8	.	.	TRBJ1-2	TGTGCCAGCAGCTTAGAAGAGGGAGGCTATGGCTACACCTTC	CASSLEEGGYGYTF
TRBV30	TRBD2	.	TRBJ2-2	TGTGCCTGGACTTACCTAGCGGGGGAGATGAACACCGGGGAGCTGTTTTTT	CAWTYLAGEMNTGELFF
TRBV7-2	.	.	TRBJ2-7	TGTGCCAGCAGCTTTAGTACAGGGACTTACGAGCAGTACTTC	CASSFSTGTYEQYF
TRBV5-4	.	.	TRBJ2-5	TGTGCCAGCAGCTTCCAGCAGGAAGAGACCCAGTACTTC	CASSFQQEETQYF
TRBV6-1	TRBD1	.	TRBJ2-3	TGTGCCAGCAGGGAAGACAGGGTGAGCACAGATACGCAGTATTTT	CASREDRVSTDTQYF
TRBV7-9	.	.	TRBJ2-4	TGTGCCAGCAGCGAAGGGTCCGTAAGGGACATTCAGTACTTC	CASSEGSVRDIQYF
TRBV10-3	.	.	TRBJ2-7	TGTGCCATCAGTGAGTCGACTGGGAAGGACGAGCAGTACTTC	CAISESTGKDEQYF
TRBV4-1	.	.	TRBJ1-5	TGCGCCAGCAGCCAATGGGAGGGGGATCAGCCCCAGCATTTT	CASSQWEGDQPQHF
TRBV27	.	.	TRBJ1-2	TGTGCCAGCAGTTTTGGGGGGTACTATGGCTACACCTTC	CASSFGGYYGYTF
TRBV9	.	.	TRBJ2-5	TGTGCCAGCAGCCCCAGACAGGGAGGGGAGACCCAGTACTTC	CASSPRQGGETQYF
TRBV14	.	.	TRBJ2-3	TGTGCCAGCAGCCAAAAGGGAAGCACAGATACGCAGTATTTT	CASSQKGSTDTQYF
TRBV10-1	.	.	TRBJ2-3	TGCGCCAGCAGTGAAGTTCTTGGCGGTAGTACGCAGTATTTT	CASSEVLGGSTQYF